The TCR beta chain under discussion was sequenced for a study of blood T cells in healthy people across ages. A J-beta primer mix and a sample-barcoded 5' primer were used in a second PCR of about 6 to 12 cycles. A single record per CDR3 protein comes from TCRdb applying MiXCR to the 5' RACE reads. The profile shows more than 750,000 distinct CDR3 sequences, approximately 32% of them singletons. The germline V gene has CDR1 SGHTA and CDR2 FQGNSA. J lost 5 bases, V lost 4 bases, and 10 bases had no gene match. CDR3 length: 15 amino acids. In its sample, this clonotype was seen many times. This same sample was also part of a study on T cells of mothers and their children. From that second work: When the second PCR was run, its M1S primer added sample barcodes and 2-4 random nucleotides.

The chain joins TRBV7-2 to TRBJ1-1; TRBD1 matches at 7 bases. The sequence derives from a woman between 35 and 50 years old in good health. Sequenced material: blood. The CDR3 protein is CASSYPSPRGTEAFF. CDR3 nucleotides: TGTGCCAGCAGCTACCCCTCCCCCAGGGGGACTGAAGCTTTCTTT. Looking up the rest from reference TRBV7-2 and TRBJ1-1 gives the full variable domain: GAGVSQSPSNKVTEKGKDVELRCDPISGHTALYWYRQSLGQGLEFLIYFQGNSAPDKSGLPSDRFSAERTGGSVSTLTIQRTQQEDSAVYLCASSYPSPRGTEAFFGQGTRLTVV.